The entry below describes one T cell receptor beta chain. TCRdb reprocessed the 5' RACE reads with MiXCR, giving one entry per CDR3 protein. The sample includes roughly 340,000 distinct CDR3 sequences, 7.5% to 9% seen only once; the top ten take roughly 18%. The CDR3 is 12 residues long. Deletions cut 2 bases from V and 14 bases from J, with 14 bases between. In germline, CDR1 is KGHDR, CDR2 SFDVKD. The data stem from a study of T cells after yellow fever vaccination. Overall study context: It was SMART-Seq v4 Ultra Low Input that prepared the fractions with low cell numbers.

The chain employs TRBV24-1 and TRBJ1-2; weak D call: TRBD1 (6 bases). This receptor was taken from a man in his late teens or twenties who received the YFV17D yellow fever vaccine. The material sequenced was PBMCs, taken on the day of the first yellow fever vaccination. CDR3 nucleotide sequence: TGTGCCACCAGTGATTCCGACAGGAGGTGGACCTTC. It is translated as CATSDSDRRWTF.